This TCR beta chain was identified in a study of regulatory T cells in long-lasting Graves disease. Construction of the TCR beta libraries employed iRepertoire HTBI primers in conjunction with Arm-PCR of CDR3 regions. One entry per CDR3 protein results from TCRdb running MiXCR on the multiplex PCR reads. Of approximately 390,000 distinct CDR3 sequences listed, around 15% were seen once; the top ten hold around 20%. Time point noted: newly diagnosed GD, antithyroid drugs for less than 3 months. Generation of the TCR library employed RNA extracted from PBMCs. Patient provenance is recorded as an endocrinology department in Xi'an, China. This clonotype was recorded at least ten times. Trimming cost V 8 bases and J 4 bases; bases outside gene matches: 17. The CDR3 length is 17 residues. CDR1 is SEHNR and CDR2 is FQNEAQ in the germline V gene (reference sequence). Another study also made use of these data, one on T cells in Graves' hyperthyroidism and ophthalmopathy. This second report adds: The TCR CDR3 first-round RT-PCR relied on the HTBI primer set.

The chain joins TRBV7-9 to TRBJ1-1, with TRBD1 matching 9 bases. The specimen comprised peripheral blood mononuclear cells (PBMCs), sampled at new diagnosis, from a patient treated with antithyroid drugs. The sequence was obtained from a woman under 30 with Graves disease. CDR3 residues: CASADPGQGSFITEAFF. CDR3 bases: TGTGCCAGCGCTGATCCGGGACAGGGAAGTTTCATCACTGAAGCTTTCTTT.